What follows is one TCR beta chain and its context. Its specific antigen is unknown. No per-base quality is available; no much larger clone lies one base away. The data stem from a study of cytomegalovirus exposure and HLA in healthy donors (dated by TCRdb to between 2016 and 2019). Turning to the overall study: In an earlier analysis of under 750 of the donors, 276 Gb of sequence data and 90 million to 120 million unique TCR beta sequences from about 179 million T cells were reported. An early release that covered about 600 HLA-typed donors contained about 300 gigabases of sequencing data and 65 million to 100 million unique TCR sequences. Of the 300 to 450 genotyped donors, 81% were placed in the genetic ancestry cluster associated with self-reported Caucasian donors. The study aimed to test whether signatures of past pathogen exposure could be identified by cataloging public T cell receptors. The study profiled the T cell repertoires of fewer than 850 subjects by immunosequencing and related them to cytomegalovirus serostatus. A separate validation cohort of 90 to 150 different subjects was used in addition to the roughly 700-subject first cohort. To predict cytomegalovirus infection status, the study brought together high-throughput TCR immunosequencing, statistical association of individual TCRs with disease status, and machine learning. In a later analysis, previously published TCR beta repertoires from about 670 donors were re-analyzed and high-resolution HLA genotyping was added so that TCR occurrence patterns could be studied. Rather than drawing on any new phenotypic data, the later analysis identified candidate immune exposures from TCR beta sequences and the way those sequences occurred across donors. An earlier analysis of several hundred of the donors applied high-throughput TCR beta sequencing to assess whether each TCR beta V gene segment acted as functional or pseudogenic. Alongside the repertoire data, information on donor age, sex, ethnicity and CMV serostatus was compiled. A later genetic analysis used genome-wide SNP genotypes for 398 of the 666 donors, treating that subset as a discovery cohort. All discovery cohort repertoires had been generated on a single sequencing platform. Both class I and class II loci were covered by HLA typing, at four-digit resolution. The number of typed donors differed by locus: about 620-640 for A, B, C, DRB1 and DQB1; 522 for DQA1; approximately 610 for DPA1; and 400 to 480 for DPB1. Because of strong linkage in the cohort, roughly five DR-DQ haplotypes were treated as single units for association and clustering. On average, 235,054 unique TCR beta nucleotide sequences were sequenced per donor among 350 to 400 genotyped donors of the cohort, with approximately 18% of those sequences being non-productive.

The CDR3, cysteine through phenylalanine, is 15 amino acids long. The CDR3 DNA has 45 bases and is translated from base 1. Via the germline V gene, CDR1 is SGDLS and CDR2 YYNGEE. V and J are truncated by 1 base and 0 bases respectively, leaving an intervening sequence of 7 bases. Broad study findings and their caveats: The classifier was reported to diagnose cytomegalovirus status with high specificity and sensitivity in both the original cohort and the validation cohort. A later analysis reported that several top co-occurrence clusters appeared linked to parvovirus B19, influenza, CMV and Epstein-Barr virus. A few of the identified cytomegalovirus-associated TCR beta chains were confirmed in vitro to be specific for cytomegalovirus antigens. Correlated functional status among segregating V segments might be attributable to linkage disequilibrium, but an unknown experimental factor could not be ruled out. Fewer than 20 rarely observed V segments, including chromosome 9 orphons, were excluded from the earlier analysis of almost 600 of the donors because counts were too low. A later analysis found that HLA-associated TCR beta chains were more clonally expanded and had lower generation probabilities than equally common non-associated chains. In a later analysis, the rate of TCR association differed among HLA loci, with DRB1 alleles having the most associated TCRs and HLA-C alleles having the fewest. The authors suggested that the approach could potentially be extended to other disease states and immunological phenotypes. This cohort had only TCR beta chains sequenced, and the lack of alpha or paired-chain data limited which features could be detected. Some IMGT-functional V segments, including TRBV6-2 and TRBV6-3, could not be distinguished by the 87-base-pair reads and were therefore excluded. In a later genetic analysis, a missense DCLRE1C variant was associated with V-gene and J-gene trimming of TCR beta chains, and the association was replicated in an independent cohort. The study listed 150 to 200 TCR beta chains as associated with cytomegalovirus. Assigning TCR associations to individual alleles was difficult when HLA alleles, especially DR and DQ, strongly co-occurred. Roughly uniform sequencing depth across donors was assumed in presence/absence analyses, although this assumption may not hold. Most TCR sequences were observed very rarely across donors, whereas some public TCRs were present in many individuals. Because HLA typing was unavailable for some donors at each locus, only the typed subset was used in association tests. In a later analysis, most CMV-associated TCR beta chains were found to appear HLA-restricted, with HLA associations seemingly driven largely by CMV exposure. A further reported finding was that TCR beta sequences accurately predicted the HLA-A and HLA-B alleles for most subjects in the first cohort. According to a later genetic analysis, donors in an Asian-associated ancestry cluster had fewer N-insertions in productive TCRs than the roughly 660-donor mean. In an earlier analysis of several hundred of the donors, most TCR beta V segments were observed in productive rearrangements about 87% or about 30% of the time, broadly matching IMGT annotations. The sequencing pipeline was judged likely to have produced a cluster of highly shared sequence variants as a technical artifact. At a false discovery rate of 0.05, a later analysis linked around 15,000 TCR beta sequences to specific HLA alleles. For the cohort, immune exposure information was limited to CMV serostatus.

The library was produced with the immunoSEQ multiplex PCR assay. For the multiplex PCR, a mixture combining 60 forward primers for TCR Vbeta segments and 13 reverse primers for TCR Jbeta segments was used. The CDR3 region of rearranged TCR beta genes was amplified from genomic DNA with a multiplex PCR assay. The Illumina HiSeq System was used to sequence the amplified TCR beta libraries as 87-base-pair reads. The authors processed their data as follows. A later analysis tallied 80 million to 95 million unique TCR beta chains across the 600 to 700 repertoires, and about 12 million of those chains were shared by two or more donors. Raw reads were error-corrected and collapsed into unique sequences with a nearest-neighbor algorithm that merged closely related sequences to remove PCR and sequencing errors. Alignment of CDR3 sequences to IMGT reference sequences was used to assign V, D and J gene segments. For a sequence to be retained, a match of at least six nucleotides was required to both a V gene segment and a J gene segment. Rearrangements were called productive when the CDR3 lacked stop codons and stayed in frame with V and J; all others were non-productive. Following IMGT convention, CDR3 was defined as the stretch from the second conserved V-encoded cysteine up to the conserved J-encoded phenylalanine. Sequences without an unambiguous match to a single V gene segment were excluded from the earlier analysis of 500 to 700 of the donors. In an earlier analysis of some 590 of the donors, a V segment was called functional when productive rearrangements were above 56.7%, and segregating when the standard deviation between donors exceeded 5%. To diagnose cytomegalovirus status from the catalog of TCR beta chain sequences, a statistical classification framework was built. In a later analysis, V and J genes were assigned by comparing TCR nucleotide sequences against IMGT/GENE-DB human TR gene sequences. A later analysis assigned CDR3 sequences and most-parsimonious VDJ recombination scenarios with the TCRdist pipeline. In a later analysis, each TCR beta chain was defined by its CDR3 amino acid sequence together with its V-gene family, and reads without a unique V-gene family were excluded. In a later analysis, 450 to 600 highly shared, low-generation-probability nucleotide sequences were removed to address suspected cross-contamination and a sequencing artifact. In a later analysis, a clonal expansion index was calculated for each public chain from normalized within-repertoire ranks of inferred template counts. A later analysis computed generation probabilities with a VDJ recombination model fitted to out-of-frame rearrangements, and checked the results against IGoR. Hypergeometric tests were used in a later analysis to score TCR-TCR, TCR-HLA and TCR-CMV co-occurrence, with a repertoire-size bias correction applied to the TCR pairs. A later analysis estimated false discovery rates by permuting HLA or CMV assignments 20 times. A later analysis grouped co-occurring TCRs with DBSCAN, adding TCRdist sequence similarity when clustering within HLA-allele-positive subsets. Repertoires with fewer than 30,000 or more than 120,000 public chains, plus five repertoires with anomalous nucleotide sharing, were excluded from co-occurrence clustering. The table comes from immuneACCESS by way of TCRdb, which keeps in-frame sequences with V and J called. Part of the clones is missing from these tables; in studies checked, under half for an unresolved V gene and the rest for unknown reasons. V, J and clone size reflect that table, while D and trimming were determined from the DNA. For this sample there are some 74,000 clones; roughly 75% appear just once. The ten largest clones represent about 1.1% of the sample.

The cohort was made up of 666 healthy bone marrow donors. Cohort members were all nominally healthy when sampled, although unrecorded immune exposures were likely present. The donor was CMV seronegative and belonged to the group of over 350 seronegative cohort members. Every donor gave a peripheral blood sample, and the peripheral blood mononuclear cells from that sample were used for TCR beta sequencing. Genomic DNA extraction from the blood cell samples was performed with the Qiagen DNeasy Blood Extraction Kit. The sequence was obtained from a male donor in good health and CMV-seronegative. The sequence links TRBV9 to TRBJ1-4; the D gene lacks a confident call. Sequenced material: PBMCs. The nucleotide sequence is given as TGTGCCAGCAGCGTATTTGCAGCAACTAATGAAAAACTGTTTTTT. It specifies CASSVFAATNEKLFF.